The subject of this entry is one T cell receptor beta chain. Its antigen is currently unknown. The data are from a study of T cells after yellow fever vaccination. UMIs and a universal primer site were added when TCR cDNA was made by 5'RACE template switching. Via MiXCR, TCRdb re-called the 5' RACE reads, giving one row per CDR3 protein. The sample lists approximately 600,000 distinct CDR3 sequences; 10% to 15% were seen once. General study results and limits: Subsequent booster samples again held most clones from primary vaccination (more than 95% CD4, 85% to 90% CD8). Peaking on day 5 versus 15, the secondary response was faster but weaker.

The source of this sequence is a man between 25 and 39 years old who received the YFV17D yellow fever vaccine. This specimen consisted of PBMCs, obtained on the day of the yellow fever booster vaccination.

CDR3 loop: CASSTLGWTTNTGELFF. The CDR3, as DNA: TGTGCCAGTAGTACGCTTGGGTGGACAACGAACACCGGGGAGCTGTTTTTT. This rearrangement joins TRBV19 to TRBJ2-2; tentative D call: TRBD1 (5 bases). V was shortened by 4 bases and J by 0 bases, with 15 bases between the two germline ends. CDR1 is LNHDA, CDR2 SQIVND, per germline (reference sequence). The CDR3 runs 17 residues.